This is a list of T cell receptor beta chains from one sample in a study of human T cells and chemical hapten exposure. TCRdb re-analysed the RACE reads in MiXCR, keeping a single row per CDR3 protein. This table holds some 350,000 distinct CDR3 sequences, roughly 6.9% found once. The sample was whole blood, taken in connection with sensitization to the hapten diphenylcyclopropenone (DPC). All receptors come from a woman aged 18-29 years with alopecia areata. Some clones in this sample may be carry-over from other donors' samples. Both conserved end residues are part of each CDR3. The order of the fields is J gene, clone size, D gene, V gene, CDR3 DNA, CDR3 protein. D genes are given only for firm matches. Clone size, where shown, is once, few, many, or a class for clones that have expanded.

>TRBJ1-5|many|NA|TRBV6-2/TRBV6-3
TGTGCCAGCAGTCCCCTGTCGGTCAATCAGCCCCAGCATTTT
CASSPLSVNQPQHF
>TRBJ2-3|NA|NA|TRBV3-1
TGTGCCAGCAGCCAAGATCCGGGACGAGGGACAGATACGCAGTATTTT
CASSQDPGRGTDTQYF
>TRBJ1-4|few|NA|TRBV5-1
TGCGCCAGCAGCCGGATCAGCAGCGGGGTTGCAACTAATGAAAAACTGTTTTTT
CASSRISSGVATNEKLFF
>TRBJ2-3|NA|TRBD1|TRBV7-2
TGTGCCAGCAGCTTTCAGACAGGAGACAGGGGGACAGATACGCAGTATTTT
CASSFQTGDRGTDTQYF
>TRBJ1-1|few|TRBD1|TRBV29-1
TGCAGCGTTGCAGGGACAGGTTCGTCGGCTGAAGCTTTCTTT
CSVAGTGSSAEAFF
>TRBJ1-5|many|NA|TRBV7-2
TGTGCCAGCAGCGGCCAATCTAATAGCAATCAGCCCCAGCATTTT
CASSGQSNSNQPQHF
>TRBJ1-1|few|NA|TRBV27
TGTGCCAGCAGTTTAGACGGTTCCAACACTGAAGCTTTCTTT
CASSLDGSNTEAFF
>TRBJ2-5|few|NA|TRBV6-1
TGTGCCAGCAGTGAAGATCGGACAGCCCAGTACTTC
CASSEDRTAQYF
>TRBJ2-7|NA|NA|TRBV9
TGTGCCAGCAGCCCCAGGGGGGGTGTTGGCTACGAGCAGTACTTC
CASSPRGGVGYEQYF
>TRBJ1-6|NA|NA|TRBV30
TGTGCCTGGAGTGTGGAACAGGAACGTTGGGCAACCCCCCTCCACTTT
CAWSVEQERWATPLHF
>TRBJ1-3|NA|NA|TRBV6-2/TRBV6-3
TGTGCCAGCAGTGACAGCTTCGCAGTCGGAAACACCATATATTTT
CASSDSFAVGNTIYF
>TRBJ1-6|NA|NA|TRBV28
TGTGCCAGCAGTCAGGGGATCTCCTATAATTCACCCCTCCACTTT
CASSQGISYNSPLHF
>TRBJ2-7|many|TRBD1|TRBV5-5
TGTGCCAGCAGCTCACCCGGGACAGAATACGAGCAGTACTTC
CASSSPGTEYEQYF
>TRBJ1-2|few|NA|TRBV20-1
TGCAGTGATCGTCTAATCGGGAACAGCCTCTATGGCTACACCTTC
CSDRLIGNSLYGYTF
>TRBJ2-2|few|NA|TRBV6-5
TGTGCCAGCAGAAGGGGTCAGGGCGCCACCGGGGAGCTGTTTTTT
CASRRGQGATGELFF
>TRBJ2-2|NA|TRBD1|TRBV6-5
TGTGCCAGCACTATCGGCGGACAGGGTAACACCGGGGAGCTGTTTTTT
CASTIGGQGNTGELFF
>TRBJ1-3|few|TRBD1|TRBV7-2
TGTGCCAGCAGCGGACGGACAGGGGAAGGCACCATATATTTT
CASSGRTGEGTIYF
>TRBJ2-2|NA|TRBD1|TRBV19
TGTGCCAGTAGCCGCCCCGGACAGGGGGCGAAGTGGACCGGGGAGCTGTTTTTT
CASSRPGQGAKWTGELFF
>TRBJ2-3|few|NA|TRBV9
TGTGCCAGCAGCGTAGCAATTGGCGCAGATACGCAGTATTTT
CASSVAIGADTQYF
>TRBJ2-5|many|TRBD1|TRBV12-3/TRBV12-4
TGTGCCAGCAGTCTGAGGACAGGGGATGGAGAGACCCAGTACTTC
CASSLRTGDGETQYF
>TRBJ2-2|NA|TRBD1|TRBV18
TGTGCCAGCTCACCACGAAACCGGGACAGGGACACCGGGGAGCTGTTTTTT
CASSPRNRDRDTGELFF
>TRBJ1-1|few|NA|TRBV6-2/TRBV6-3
TGTGCCAGCATCAAAGGCACTGGCACTGAAGCTTTCTTT
CASIKGTGTEAFF
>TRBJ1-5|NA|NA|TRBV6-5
TGTGCCAGCAGCCCAGGAGCTCAGGGCAATCAGCCCCAGCATTTT
CASSPGAQGNQPQHF
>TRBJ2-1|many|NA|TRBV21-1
TGTGCCAGCAGCAAAAGGTGGAGCTGCCAAAGCTCCTACAATGAGCAGTTCTTC
CASSKRWSCQSSYNEQFF
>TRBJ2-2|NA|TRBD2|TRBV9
TGTGCCAGCAGCGTAGCACTAGCGGGGAATACCGGGGAGCTGTTTTTT
CASSVALAGNTGELFF
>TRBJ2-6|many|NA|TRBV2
TGTGCCAGCAGTTCCAGCGTCTCTGGGGCCAACGTCCTGACTTTC
CASSSSVSGANVLTF
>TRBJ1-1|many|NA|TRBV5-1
TGCGCCAGCAGCTTGGGTTCCCGGGGGTTGAACACTGAAGCTTTCTTT
CASSLGSRGLNTEAFF
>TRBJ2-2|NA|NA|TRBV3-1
TGTGCCAGCAGCCAACGAACGAACACCGGGGAGCTGTTTTTT
CASSQRTNTGELFF
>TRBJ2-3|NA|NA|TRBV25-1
TGTGCCAGCAGTGAAGGCGGGCGTAGCACAGATATGCAGTATTTT
CASSEGGRSTDMQYF
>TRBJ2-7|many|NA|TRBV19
TGTGCCAGTAGTATCGGCGGGTACAACTCCTACGAGCAGTACTTC
CASSIGGYNSYEQYF
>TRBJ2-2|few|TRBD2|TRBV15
TGTGCCACCAGCAGGCCTGGGACTAGCGGGGGGGCGGTCACCGGGGAGCTGTTTTTT
CATSRPGTSGGAVTGELFF
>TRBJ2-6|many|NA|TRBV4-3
TGCGCCAGCAGCCAAGTGGCAGGGTCTGGGGCCAACGTCCTGACTTTC
CASSQVAGSGANVLTF
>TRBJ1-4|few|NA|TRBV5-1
TGCGCCAGCAGCTTGACAGGCTCAGGGAATGAAAAACTGTTTTTT
CASSLTGSGNEKLFF
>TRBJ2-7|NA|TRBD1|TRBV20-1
TGCAGTGCTTCTAGAGGGCAGGGGGCGCTTCTCGAGCAGTACTTC
CSASRGQGALLEQYF
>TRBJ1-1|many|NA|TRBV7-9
TGTGCCAGCAGAGAGATGAACACTGAAGCTTTCTTT
CASREMNTEAFF
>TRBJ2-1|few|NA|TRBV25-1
TGTGCCAGCAGTGCTACTGATCTGTCCTACAATGAGCAGTTCTTC
CASSATDLSYNEQFF
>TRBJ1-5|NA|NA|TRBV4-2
TGTGCCAGCAGCCAAGATAGCGGCAGGAATCAGCCCCAGCATTTT
CASSQDSGRNQPQHF
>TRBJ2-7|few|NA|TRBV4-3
TGCGCCAGCAGCCAAGGCCCCGGGGCAGGAGCCTACGAGCAGTACTTC
CASSQGPGAGAYEQYF
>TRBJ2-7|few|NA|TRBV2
TGTGCCAGCAGTATCGGCAGAGATAAGTACGAGCAGTACTTC
CASSIGRDKYEQYF
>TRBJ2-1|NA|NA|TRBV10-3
TGTGCCATCAGTGGTTCGCAGGACTTCGGCGAGCAGTTCTTC
CAISGSQDFGEQFF
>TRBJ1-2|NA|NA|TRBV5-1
TGCGCCAGCAGCTTGGAGGCAGGGTCTAACTATGGCTACACCTTC
CASSLEAGSNYGYTF
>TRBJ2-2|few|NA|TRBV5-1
TGCGCCAGCGCCAAAGATACGGGGTACACCGGGGAGCTGTTTTTT
CASAKDTGYTGELFF
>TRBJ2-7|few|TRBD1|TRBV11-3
TGTGCCAGCAGCCTAGGACAGGCGACTTTCTACGAGCAGTACTTC
CASSLGQATFYEQYF
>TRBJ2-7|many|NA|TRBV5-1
TGCGCCAGCCAGGTAGGGAGAGGGGCCTACGAGCAGTACTTC
CASQVGRGAYEQYF
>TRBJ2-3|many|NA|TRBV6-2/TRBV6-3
TGTGCCAGCAGTTACAGGCGGGGGCCCACAGATACGCAGTATTTT
CASSYRRGPTDTQYF
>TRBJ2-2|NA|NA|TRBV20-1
TGCAGTGCTAGAGATAGGAGCGCCACCGGGGAGCTGTTTTTT
CSARDRSATGELFF